Listed below are T cell receptor beta chains from one sample, sequenced in a study of breast tumors, draining lymph nodes, adjacent tissues. MiXCR, applied by TCRdb to the multiplex PCR reads, yields one record per CDR3 protein. The sample lists 150,000 to 200,000 distinct CDR3 sequences, 30% to 35% seen once, with 3.5% to 4.5% in the top ten. The specimen sequenced was axillary lymph node tissue. These receptors were taken from a female donor with breast cancer. Some clones in this sample may be carry-over from other donors' samples. Each CDR3 is given with its conserved first and last residue.

v_gene	j_gene	CDR3aa
TRBV4-2	TRBJ2-7	CASSQGVGDRGTGEQYF
TRBV7-2	TRBJ1-2	CASTLWGGNYGYTF
TRBV7-8	TRBJ1-5	CASSTGNVNQPQHF
TRBV3-1	TRBJ1-2	CASSPRTTGKVNGYTF
TRBV20-1	TRBJ2-3	CSAKTSGGFTDTQYF
TRBV2	TRBJ2-3	CASRPGWSDTQYF
TRBV29-1	TRBJ2-1	CSVGGNNEQFF
TRBV5-4	TRBJ2-3	CASSLVSGIADTDTQYF
TRBV7-2	TRBJ2-5	CASSLAVAGGSYQETQYF
TRBV10-1	TRBJ2-7	CASSGQGTYEQYF
TRBV6-6	TRBJ1-6	CASSSGDPTLHF
TRBV4-2	TRBJ2-3	CASSQDPRLAGDLEDTQYF
TRBV15	TRBJ2-2	CATKPGGRGTGELFF
TRBV20-1	TRBJ2-1	CSAFTPPTSGHSYNEQFF
TRBV15	TRBJ1-6	CATSRHTTGGGSPLHF
TRBV10-3	TRBJ1-2	CAISDHGTETSQGYTF
TRBV7-2	TRBJ1-6	CASSLGGSSYNSPIHF
TRBV12-3/TRBV12-4	TRBJ2-7	CASSVGRPGYEQYF
TRBV15	TRBJ2-6	CATGRDRATGANVLAF
TRBV7-3	TRBJ2-2	CASSNTRQDPTGELFF
TRBV27	TRBJ2-1	CASSLSYGSGYPEQFF
TRBV19	TRBJ2-1	CASSMDYYNEQFF